This passage covers 14 T cell receptor beta chains from one sample sequenced in a study of blood T cell repertoires in COVID-19. Profiling relied on immunoSEQ multiplex PCR, and the TCRdb table lists in-frame clones only, not all of them. The sample carries roughly 140,000 clones, roughly 80% recorded once. Material: peripheral blood. The receptors come from a man in his 60s with acute or convalescent COVID-19.

The V call is TRBV20-1, the J call TRBJ2-1; no clear D. The CDR3 consists of 14 residues. Germline CDR1 reads DFQATT; CDR2 reads SNEGSKA (reference sequence). Deletions cut 3 bases from V and 5 bases from J, with 14 bases between. The CDR3 coding sequence is TGCAGTGCTAGTCTGTCACGGGTAAACAATGAGCAGTTCTTC. Amino acid sequence: CSASLSRVNNEQFF.

The rearrangement joins TRBV5-1 to TRBJ2-1, with a possible D match to TRBD2 (5 bases). Trimming took off 4 bases at V and 3 bases at J, with 11 bases between the two ends. The CDR3 runs to 14 residues. Looked up from germline, CDR1 is SGHRS and CDR2 is YFSETQ. The CDR3 DNA follows: TGCGCCAGCAGCCCCAGCGGAAACTACAATGAGCAGTTCTTC. Protein product: CASSPSGNYNEQFF.

Only one count was recorded for this clone. The chain carries TRBV5-6 and TRBJ1-2, with TRBD1 matching over 7 bases. CDR3 length: 15 amino acids. J was trimmed by 4 bases and V by 1 base; bases with no gene match: 7. CDR1 is SGHDT and CDR2 is YYEEEE in the germline V gene. CDR3 bases: TGTGCCAGCAGCTTGACAGGGGAGACTACCTATGGCTACACCTTC. Protein sequence: CASSLTGETTYGYTF.

The chain combines TRBV7-9 with TRBJ2-5; TRBD2 might be the D (5 bases). Trimming cost V 5 bases and J 10 bases, with 11 bases left between them. Germline CDR1 and CDR2: SEHNR and FQNEAQ (reference sequence). This CDR3 is 11 amino acids long. CDR3 DNA sequence: TGTGCCAGCAGCCAGGACTGGGGCCAGTACTTC. Translation gives CASSQDWGQYF.

This sequence joins TRBV7-9 and TRBJ1-1, with TRBD1 identical over 11 bases. The CDR3 loop spans 17 amino acids. The V gene end was trimmed by 11 bases and the J gene end by 1 base; junction bases not matched to a gene: 15. Germline assignment: CDR1 SEHNR and CDR2 FQNEAQ (reference sequence). In DNA form, the CDR3 reads TGTGCCCTCGGGAGTCGGGACAGGGGGAATGGGAACACTGAAGCTTTCTTT. Amino acid sequence: CALGSRDRGNGNTEAFF.

V and J are TRBV5-1 and TRBJ1-1, with 7 bases lining up with TRBD1. Trimming cost V 4 bases and J 5 bases; bases outside gene matches: 8. Germline V gives CDR1 SGHRS, CDR2 YFSETQ. This CDR3 contains 14 residues. In DNA, the CDR3 is TGCGCCAGCAGCGAGGGGGCGCGGAGTACTGAAGCTTTCTTT. Protein: CASSEGARSTEAFF. The complete variable domain, with remaining parts taken from reference TRBV5-1 and TRBJ1-1, reads KAGVTQTPRYLIKTRGQQVTLSCSPISGHRSVSWYQQTPGQGLQFLFEYFSETQRNKGNFPGRFSGRQFSNSRSEMNVSTLELGDSALYLCASSEGARSTEAFFGQGTRLTVV.

The chain uses TRBV6-4 and TRBJ2-7; weak D call: TRBD2 (6 bases). Per germline, CDR1 MRHNA and CDR2 SNTAGT. V lost 3 bases and J lost 4, with 10 bases in between. This CDR3 has 13 amino acids. CDR3 bases: TGTGCCAGCAGTGAACACGCGGGGTACGAGCAGTACTTC. It specifies CASSEHAGYEQYF.

V is TRBV4-1 and J is TRBJ1-2, with TRBD1 as a possible D gene (5 bases). CDR1 is MGHRA and CDR2 is YSYEKL in the germline V gene. The V gene lost 4 bases and the J gene lost 7 bases, with 13 bases spanning the gap. This CDR3 is built from 13 residues. CDR3 amino acids: CASSPSGGFGYTF. Here the CDR3 DNA reads TGCGCCAGCAGCCCATCGGGGGGTTTTGGCTACACCTTC.

The rearrangement links TRBV6-5 to TRBJ1-2; 9 bases are shared with TRBD1. J was trimmed by 7 bases and V by 1 base; bases with no gene match: 7. Germline CDR1 and CDR2: MNHEY and SVGAGI. The CDR3 runs to 15 residues. The CDR3 DNA sequence: TGTGCCAGCAGTTACTTTACAGGGGGCGCGGGTGGCTACACCTTC. It encodes CASSYFTGGAGGYTF.

The J gene is TRBJ2-3, the V gene TRBV7-2; possible D gene TRBD2, 5 bases. CDR1 is SGHTA and CDR2 is FQGNSA in the germline V gene. This CDR3 is 13 amino acids long. Trimming took off 0 bases at V and 6 bases at J, with 7 bases between the two ends. The CDR3 DNA reads TGTGCCAGCAGCTTAGCAAGAGGGGATACGCAGTATTTT. Protein sequence: CASSLARGDTQYF.

The J gene is TRBJ2-7, the V gene TRBV5-4; 7 bases map to TRBD2. The V gene's germline CDR1 is SGHNT and CDR2 YYREEE (reference sequence). CDR3 length: 16 residues. With 0 bases clipped from V and 4 bases from J, the junction kept 10 bases outside the gene matches. This chain's CDR3 is CASSLGGGIMGYEQYF. The CDR3 DNA follows: TGTGCCAGCAGCTTGGGCGGGGGAATTATGGGATACGAGCAGTACTTC.

The chain uses TRBV2 and TRBJ1-5; D remains ambiguous. V lost 2 bases and J lost 4, with 9 bases in between. Germline V gene data show CDR1 as SNHLY and CDR2 as FYNNEI. This CDR3 has 14 residues. CDR3 nucleotide sequence: TGTGCCAGCAGTGAACTCCAGGCGAATCAGCCCCAGCATTTT. The encoded protein is CASSELQANQPQHF.

The chain joins TRBV28 to TRBJ1-6; D perhaps matches TRBD1 (5 bases). Trimming shortened V by 8 bases and J by 4 bases, and 15 bases separated the two germline ends. Germline CDR1 and CDR2: MDHEN and SYDVKM. The CDR3 is made up of 15 amino acids. The CDR3 DNA reads as TGTGCCAGCCAGCTGGACGGGGGTTATAATTCACCCCTCCACTTT. Translating gives CASQLDGGYNSPLHF.

A few counts support this clone. The chain links TRBV19 to TRBJ1-2; D not certain. CDR1 and CDR2 (germline): LNHDA, SQIVND (reference sequence). CDR3 length: 15 residues. V lost 8 bases and J lost 1, with 17 bases in between. The CDR3 region has the DNA TGTGCCAGTTCAAGGAGGGCCTCCCTTAACTATGGCTACACCTTC. It encodes CASSRRASLNYGYTF.